A single TCR beta chain is shown here with its context. Antigen: not known. TCRdb's table, derived via immunoSEQ multiplex PCR, lists solely in-frame clones and lacks some. There are approximately 88,000 clones in the sample; about nine tenths occur only once, and roughly 4.3% lies in the top ten. V was pared by 1 base and J by 7 bases, with 2 bases of the junction left unmatched. The CDR3 covers 14 residues. CDR1 is SGHNT, CDR2 YYREEE, per germline (reference sequence). The source of the sample is a study of T cells in localized non-small cell lung cancer. Overall study findings and caveats: Peak T cell clonality was found in uninvolved adjacent lung, exceeding tumor. Paired adjacent lung recovered a median roughly 50 of the top 100 tumor clones. An association was observed between higher blood T cell density and longer overall survival.

The sequence was obtained from a woman aged 35 to 70 with stage II squamous cell lung carcinoma. The rearrangement joins TRBV5-4 to TRBJ2-1; 10 nucleotides agree with TRBD1. The sample here was PBMCs, taken before any cancer treatment. CDR3 in amino acids: CASSLLGQGNEQFF. Here the CDR3 DNA reads TGTGCCAGCAGCTTGCTGGGACAGGGGAATGAGCAGTTCTTC.